This T cell receptor (beta chain) was identified during a study of control samples from healthy donors and cancer patients. Assay used: immunoSEQ multiplex PCR; TCRdb lists only in-frame clones, some missing. The sample lists 100,000 to 150,000 clones, over 80% occurring once. Germline V gene lookup returns CDR1 MDHEN and CDR2 SYDVKM. Trimming took 5 bases from V and 8 from J, leaving 6 bases between them. The CDR3 runs to 11 residues. The origin of this receptor is a woman aged 45-65 years in good health. This chain connects TRBV28 to TRBJ1-4; the D is unclear. The source material was blood. This CDR3 reads CASSPTEKLFF. In nucleotides, the CDR3 is TGTGCCAGCAGTCCCACCGAAAAACTGTTTTTT.